This TCR delta chain was sequenced in a study of gamma-delta chains in newborns, infants, children. In the study overall: Microbial exposure reportedly drives polyclonal innate γδ T cell expansion after birth.

TCRdb ran CATT on the reads. Found here are 5,700 or so delta-chain clones, over 0.4% of them singletons; the top ten hold less than 15%. Concerning this clone: The germline gene is not matched at one end of the junction; a read error may be the cause.

This TCR derives from a child who was a newborn, infant or young child, either healthy, febrile or measles-vaccinated (not recorded which). Source material: blood.

CDR3 nucleotides: TGTGCCTGTGATCCCGTGGGGGCCGCAAGCTCCTGGGACACCCGACGGATGTTTTTC. Residues: CACDPVGAASSWDTRRMFF. The chain uses TRDV2 and TRDJ3, with a tentative D call TRDD3 (6 bases). The V gene's germline CDR1 is GEAIGNYY and CDR2 EKD. This CDR3 spans 19 amino acids.